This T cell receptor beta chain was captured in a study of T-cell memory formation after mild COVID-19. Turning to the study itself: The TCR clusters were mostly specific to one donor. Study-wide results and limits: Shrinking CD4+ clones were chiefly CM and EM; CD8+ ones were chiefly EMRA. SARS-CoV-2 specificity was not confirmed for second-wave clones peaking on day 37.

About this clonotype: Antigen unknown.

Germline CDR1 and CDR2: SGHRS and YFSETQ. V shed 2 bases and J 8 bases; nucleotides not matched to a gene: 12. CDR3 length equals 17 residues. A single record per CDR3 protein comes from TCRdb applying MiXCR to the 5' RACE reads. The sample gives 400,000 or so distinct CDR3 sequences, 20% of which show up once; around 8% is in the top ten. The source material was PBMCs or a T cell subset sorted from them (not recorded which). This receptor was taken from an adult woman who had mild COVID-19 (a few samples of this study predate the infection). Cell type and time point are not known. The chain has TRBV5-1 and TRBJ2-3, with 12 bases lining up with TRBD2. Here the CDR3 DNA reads TGCGCCAGCAGCTTTATAGTGACTAGCGGGAGTAATACTACGCAGTATTTT. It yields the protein CASSFIVTSGSNTTQYF.